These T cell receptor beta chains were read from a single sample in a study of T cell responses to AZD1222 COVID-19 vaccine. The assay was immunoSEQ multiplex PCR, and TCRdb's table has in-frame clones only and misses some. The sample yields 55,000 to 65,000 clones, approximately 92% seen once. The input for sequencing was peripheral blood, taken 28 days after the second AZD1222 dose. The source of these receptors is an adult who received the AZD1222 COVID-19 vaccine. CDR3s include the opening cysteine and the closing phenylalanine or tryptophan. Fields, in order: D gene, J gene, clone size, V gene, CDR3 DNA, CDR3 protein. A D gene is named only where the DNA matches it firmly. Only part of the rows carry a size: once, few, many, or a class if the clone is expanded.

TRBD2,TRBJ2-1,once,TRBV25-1,TGTGCCAGCAGAACATCAGAGGGACTAGCGGGGAACAATGAGCAGTTCTTC,CASRTSEGLAGNNEQFF
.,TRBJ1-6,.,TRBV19,TGTGCCAGTAGTAATTCTGGGGAACTCCACTTT,CASSNSGELHF
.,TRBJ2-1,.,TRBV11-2,TGTGCCAGCAGCTTAGAGAGCGGGCAAGCGTCTGAGCAGTTCTTC,CASSLESGQASEQFF
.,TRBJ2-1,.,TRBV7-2,TGTGCCAGCAGCTTAGATGTCCAATTAGGGTACAATGAGCAGTTCTTC,CASSLDVQLGYNEQFF
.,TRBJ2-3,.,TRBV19,TGTGCCAGTAGTGGAAGTACCCGCACAGATACGCAGTATTTT,CASSGSTRTDTQYF
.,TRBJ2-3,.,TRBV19,TGTGCCAGTAGAGGGCAGAACAGTCCCGCGCAGTATTTT,CASRGQNSPAQYF
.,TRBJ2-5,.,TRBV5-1,TGCGCCAGCAGCTTGAGCGGCAGGGGGGGCGAAGAGACCCAGTACTTC,CASSLSGRGGEETQYF
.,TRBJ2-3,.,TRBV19,TGTGCCAGTAGTGTCTCCGGAACTAGCACAGATACGCAGTATTTT,CASSVSGTSTDTQYF
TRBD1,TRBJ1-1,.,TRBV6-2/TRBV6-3,TGTGCCAGCACCCCTACAGGGGTCACTGAAGCTTTCTTT,CASTPTGVTEAFF
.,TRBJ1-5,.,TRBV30,TGTGCCTGGACAGATAATAGCAATCAGCCCCAGCATTTT,CAWTDNSNQPQHF
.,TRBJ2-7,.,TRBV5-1,TGCGCCAGCAGCTTGGCCCCGGTCGACAGCTACGAGCAGTACTTC,CASSLAPVDSYEQYF
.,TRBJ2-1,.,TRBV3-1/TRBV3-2,TGTGCCAGCAGCCAGGGAGTCTGGAATGAGCAGTTCTTC,CASSQGVWNEQFF
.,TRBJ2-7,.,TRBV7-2,TGTGCCAGCAGCTTTGGGTTCGGACGGCCGGAGCAGTACTTC,CASSFGFGRPEQYF
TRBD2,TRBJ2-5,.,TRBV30,TGTGCCCACAGATCTAGCGGGGTTGAGACCCAGTACTTC,CAHRSSGVETQYF
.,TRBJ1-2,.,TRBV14,TGTGCCAGCAGCCCCGGGGCCCACTATGGCTACACCTTC,CASSPGAHYGYTF
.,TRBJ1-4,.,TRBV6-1,TGTGCCAGCAGTGAACTGGGGGAAAAACTGTTTTTT,CASSELGEKLFF
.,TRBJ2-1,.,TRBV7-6,TGTGCCAGCAGCTTAGCGGCCCCCAACAATGAGCAGTTCTTC,CASSLAAPNNEQFF
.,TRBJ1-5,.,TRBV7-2,TGTGCCAGCAGCTCGGACGGGTACAATCAGCCCCAGCATTTT,CASSSDGYNQPQHF
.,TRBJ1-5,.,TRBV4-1,TGCGCCAGCAGCCATCCACGGACCCATCAGCCCCAGCATTTT,CASSHPRTHQPQHF
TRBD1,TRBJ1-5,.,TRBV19,TGTGCCAGCTTGACAGGGCACCTCAATCAGCCCCAGCATTTT,CASLTGHLNQPQHF
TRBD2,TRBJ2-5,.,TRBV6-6,TGTGCCAGCAGTGCGGGACTAGCGGGCCAAGAGACCCAGTACTTC,CASSAGLAGQETQYF
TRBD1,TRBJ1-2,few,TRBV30,TGTGCCTGGATCAAACACGGACAGGGGAACTATGGCTACACCTTC,CAWIKHGQGNYGYTF
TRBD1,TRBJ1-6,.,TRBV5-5,TGTGCCAGCAGCCCCAGGACAGGGCGGATCTCTTCACCCCTCCACTTT,CASSPRTGRISSPLHF
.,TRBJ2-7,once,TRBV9,TGTGCCAGCAGCGGGCGGGACCATTCCTACGAGCAGTACTTC,CASSGRDHSYEQYF
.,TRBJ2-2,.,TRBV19,TGTGCCAGTAGTATCCAGGGACTGGCCGGGGAGCTGTTTTTT,CASSIQGLAGELFF
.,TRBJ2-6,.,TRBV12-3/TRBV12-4,TGTGCCAGCAGTTTGGGGGCCAACGTCCTGACTTTC,CASSLGANVLTF
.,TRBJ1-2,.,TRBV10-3,TGTGCCATCAGTGACACAGGGCTAGCCGTTTATGGCTACACCTTC,CAISDTGLAVYGYTF
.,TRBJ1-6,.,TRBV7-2,TGTGCCAGCAGCTTCCCTGGGGCAGGCCCCAATTCACCCCTCCACTTT,CASSFPGAGPNSPLHF
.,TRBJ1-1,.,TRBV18,TGTGCCAGCTCACCACCGGGGGGCTGGGGCACTGAAGCTTTCTTT,CASSPPGGWGTEAFF
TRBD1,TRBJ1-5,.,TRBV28,TGTGCCAGCAGCTTCCCCCGGGACAGGGGGAATCAGCCCCAGCATTTT,CASSFPRDRGNQPQHF
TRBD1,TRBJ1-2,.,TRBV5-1,TGCGCCAGCAGCATAACAGGGGGCCTCTATGGCTACACCTTC,CASSITGGLYGYTF
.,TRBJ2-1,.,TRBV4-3,TGCGCCAGCAGCCAAGAAGGCCCCAGGCGGGACAATGAGCAGTTCTTC,CASSQEGPRRDNEQFF
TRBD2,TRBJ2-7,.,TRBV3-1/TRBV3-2,TGTGCCAGCAGCCAACTGCCTAGCGGGAACTCCTACGAGCAGTACTTC,CASSQLPSGNSYEQYF
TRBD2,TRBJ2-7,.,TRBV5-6,TGTGCCAGCAGCTTCTGGCTAGCGGGAGGCAAGCAGTACTTC,CASSFWLAGGKQYF
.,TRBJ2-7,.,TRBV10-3,TGTGCCATCAGTGAGGCTACAGGGACCTACGAGCAGTACTTC,CAISEATGTYEQYF
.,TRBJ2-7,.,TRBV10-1,TGCGCCAGCAGTCGGGGGAACTCAAACTACGAGCAGTACTTC,CASSRGNSNYEQYF
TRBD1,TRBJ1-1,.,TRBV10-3,TGTGCCATCATTGGACAGGGAAAGTCTGAAGCTTTCTTT,CAIIGQGKSEAFF
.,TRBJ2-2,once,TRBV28,TGTGCCAGCAGTTCTTTATATTTGGGAGAAAACACCGGGGAGCTGTTTTTT,CASSSLYLGENTGELFF
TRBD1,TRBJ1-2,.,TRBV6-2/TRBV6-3,TGTGCCAGCAGTTACTCCGGGACAGGGAATATCTATGGCTACACCTTC,CASSYSGTGNIYGYTF
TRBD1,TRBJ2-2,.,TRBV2,TGTGCCAGCAGCGTGGGACAGGGATACGGGGAGCTGTTTTTT,CASSVGQGYGELFF
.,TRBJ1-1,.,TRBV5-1,TGCGCCAGCAGCTCACGGATGAACACTGAAGCTTTCTTT,CASSSRMNTEAFF
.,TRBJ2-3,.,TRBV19,TGTGCCAGTAGTACCGGACACAACAAAGATACGCAGTATTTT,CASSTGHNKDTQYF
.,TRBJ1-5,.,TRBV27,TGTGCCAGCAGTTCTCAGGGACCCAATCAGCCCCAGCATTTT,CASSSQGPNQPQHF
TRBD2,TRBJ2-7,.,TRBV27,TGTGCCAGCAGTTTATCGGCTAGCGGGGACTACGAGCAGTACTTC,CASSLSASGDYEQYF
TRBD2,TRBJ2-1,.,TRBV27,TGTGCCAGCAGTTTTTGGACTAGCGACGCCTACAATGAGCAGTTCTTC,CASSFWTSDAYNEQFF
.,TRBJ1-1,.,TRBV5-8,TGTGCCAGCAGCTGGGAGTACAGGTCTGAAGCTTTCTTT,CASSWEYRSEAFF
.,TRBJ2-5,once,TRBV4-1,TGCGCCAGCAGCCAAGTTCAGCCAAGGGGACAAGAGACCCAGTACTTC,CASSQVQPRGQETQYF
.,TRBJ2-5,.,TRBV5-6,TGTGCCAGCAGCTTGGTCGCCCTAAGCTCGGAGACCCAGTACTTC,CASSLVALSSETQYF
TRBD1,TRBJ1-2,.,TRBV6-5,TGTGCCAGCACAGGGGGGGCGTTAGGCTACACCTTC,CASTGGALGYTF
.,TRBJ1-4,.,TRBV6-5,TGTGCCAGCAGCGAGTCCGGGACAAATGAAAAACTGTTTTTT,CASSESGTNEKLFF
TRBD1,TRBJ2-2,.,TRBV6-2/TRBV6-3,TGTGCCAGCAGTACGGGACAGGGAACCGGGGAGCTGTTTTTT,CASSTGQGTGELFF
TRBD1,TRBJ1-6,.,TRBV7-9,TGTGCCAGCAGCTTACCGGGACAGGGGCTCGTGGAGCACTTT,CASSLPGQGLVEHF
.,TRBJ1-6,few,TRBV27,TGTGCCACGCTCCCAACAGGGTCCTATAATTCACCCCTCCACTTT,CATLPTGSYNSPLHF